This record concerns one T cell receptor (beta chain) sequence. Noted treatment: 19 received Ad26.COV2.S at low or high dose, single or two shots; about five received placebo; per-sample allocation not given. Repertoires come from day 63 after the first vaccine or placebo injection. The protocol was immunoSEQ multiplex PCR, while the TCRdb copy is restricted to in-frame clones and leaves out a portion. Of about half a million clones in the sample, 80% to 90% were seen once. This sample is drawn from a study of Ad26.COV2.S vaccination and SARS-CoV-2 variants. Study details: The study gave Ad26.COV2.S intramuscularly, once or twice 56 days apart.

The sequence derives from a person aged 18-65 years who received the Ad26.COV2.S COVID-19 vaccine or a placebo. The sample consisted of peripheral blood, taken in a trial of Ad26.COV2.S vaccine versus placebo.

DNA of the CDR3: TGTGCCAGTAGTATCTCGACCGTGGAAGCTTTCTTT. Amino acid sequence: CASSISTVEAFF. The V and J genes are TRBV19 and TRBJ1-1; D is ambiguous. The CDR3 covers 12 residues. The V gene lost 3 bases and the J gene lost 8 bases, with 10 bases spanning the gap. The germline V gene has CDR1 LNHDA and CDR2 SQIVND (reference sequence).